These T cell receptor beta chains were read from a single sample in a study of blood T cells in healthy people across ages. TCRdb redid the calling of the 5' RACE reads with MiXCR, one entry per CDR3 protein. In the table there are some 850,000 distinct CDR3 sequences, approximately 24% of which are singletons. These sequences were also reported in another study, on T cells of mothers and their children.

The sample taken for sequencing was blood. These receptors all come from a boy aged 5-17 years in good health. Each CDR3 is given with its conserved first and last residue. A D gene is named only where the DNA matches it firmly. Rows give clone size only sometimes, using once, few, many, or a class for an expanded clone.

v_call	j_call	clone_size	d_call	cdr3_nt	cdr3_aa
TRBV28	TRBJ2-5	few	.	TGTGCAACTCATCCGGGTCAGGGGTCCTTC	CATHPGQGSF
TRBV7-3	TRBJ2-5	few	.	TGTGCCAGCAGCTTGGGGGCACGGGGCCAAGAGACCCAGTACTTC	CASSLGARGQETQYF
TRBV6-2/TRBV6-3	TRBJ2-4	.	TRBD1	TGTGCCAGCAGTTACGGACAGGAAAGGGGCATTCAGTACTTC	CASSYGQERGIQYF
TRBV7-9	TRBJ2-7	.	.	TGTGCCAGCAGCCCGCCCCCTGGGACATCATTC	CASSPPPGTSF
TRBV5-1	TRBJ1-5	.	.	TGCGCCAGCAAAAAAGCTGTTAACGCAGGCACAATCAGCCCCCAGCATTTT	CASKKAVNAGTISPQHF
TRBV9	TRBJ1-4	.	.	TGTGCCAGCAGCGAGAAGGGGTTTGAAAAACTGTTTTTT	CASSEKGFEKLFF
TRBV2	TRBJ2-7	.	TRBD1	TGTGCCAGCAGGGACAGGGGTGATGAGCAGTACTTC	CASRDRGDEQYF
TRBV3-1	TRBJ2-7	.	TRBD1	TGTGCCAGCAGTTACGACAGGGGGCTGGACGAGCAGTACTTC	CASSYDRGLDEQYF
TRBV29-1	TRBJ1-3	.	TRBD1	TGCAGCGTTGAAAACACAGGGGCTGGAAACACCATATATTTT	CSVENTGAGNTIYF
TRBV28	TRBJ2-7	many	.	TGTGCCAGCAGGGCCTCGTGGGGGGGCCGGACCTACGAGCAGTACTTC	CASRASWGGRTYEQYF